This TCR beta chain was found in a study of blood T cell repertoires in COVID-19. About the study: Samples came from the United States, Italy and Spain, spanning acute and convalescent COVID-19. Sources were T cells, B-cell-depleted T cells, or PBMCs; the material itself was cDNA or gDNA.

This clone was seen a handful of times. Per the authors' pipeline: Reference gene primer amplification gave estimated nucleated cell counts. Using immunoSEQ multiplex PCR, the repertoire was profiled, and TCRdb retains in-frame clones only, with some absent. V, J and clone size are those of that table, while D and trimming were read from the DNA. The sample consists of over 250,000 clones, roughly 90% of them appearing once. V lost 0 bases to trimming and J lost 0 bases, with 6 bases between them. The CDR3 spans 16 residues. Looked up from germline, CDR1 is LNHDA and CDR2 is SQIVND (reference sequence).

The sample consisted of PBMCs or T cells enriched from blood (not recorded which). The source is a woman aged 55-75 years who had recovered from COVID-19. The V call is TRBV19, the J call TRBJ1-6; unclear D gene. CDR3 loop: CASSIELSSYNSPLHF. DNA of the CDR3: TGTGCCAGTAGTATAGAGCTAAGCTCCTATAATTCACCCCTCCACTTT. The whole variable domain, filled in from reference TRBV19 and TRBJ1-6, reads DGGITQSPKYLFRKEGQNVTLSCEQNLNHDAMYWYRQDPGQGLRLIYYSQIVNDFQKGDIAEGYSVSREKKESFPLTVTSAQKNPTAFYLCASSIELSSYNSPLHFGNGTRLTVT.